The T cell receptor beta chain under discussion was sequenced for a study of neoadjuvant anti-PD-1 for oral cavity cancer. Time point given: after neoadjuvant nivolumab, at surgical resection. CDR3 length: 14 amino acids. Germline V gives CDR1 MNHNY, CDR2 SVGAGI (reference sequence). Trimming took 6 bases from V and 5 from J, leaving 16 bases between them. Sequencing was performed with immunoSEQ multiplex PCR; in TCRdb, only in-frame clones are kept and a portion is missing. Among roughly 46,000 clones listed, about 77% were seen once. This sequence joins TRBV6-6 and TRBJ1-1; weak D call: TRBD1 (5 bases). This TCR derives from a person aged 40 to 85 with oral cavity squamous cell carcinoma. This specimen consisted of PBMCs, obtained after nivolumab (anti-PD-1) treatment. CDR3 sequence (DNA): TGTGCCAGCAGAGACACTGGGGGGGAGACTGAAGCTTTCTTT. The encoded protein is CASRDTGGETEAFF.